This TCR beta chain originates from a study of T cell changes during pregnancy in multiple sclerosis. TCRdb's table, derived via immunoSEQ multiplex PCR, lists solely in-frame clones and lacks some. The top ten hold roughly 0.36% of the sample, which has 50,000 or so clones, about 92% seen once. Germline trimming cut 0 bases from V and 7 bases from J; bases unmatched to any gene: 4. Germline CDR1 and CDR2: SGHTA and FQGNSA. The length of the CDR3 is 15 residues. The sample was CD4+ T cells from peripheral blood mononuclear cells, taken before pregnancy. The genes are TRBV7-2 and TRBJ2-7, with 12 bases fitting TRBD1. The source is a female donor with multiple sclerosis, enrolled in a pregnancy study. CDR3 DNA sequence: TGTGCCAGCAGCTTAGCTGGGGGACAGGGGGCAGAGCAGTACTTC. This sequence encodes CASSLAGGQGAEQYF.